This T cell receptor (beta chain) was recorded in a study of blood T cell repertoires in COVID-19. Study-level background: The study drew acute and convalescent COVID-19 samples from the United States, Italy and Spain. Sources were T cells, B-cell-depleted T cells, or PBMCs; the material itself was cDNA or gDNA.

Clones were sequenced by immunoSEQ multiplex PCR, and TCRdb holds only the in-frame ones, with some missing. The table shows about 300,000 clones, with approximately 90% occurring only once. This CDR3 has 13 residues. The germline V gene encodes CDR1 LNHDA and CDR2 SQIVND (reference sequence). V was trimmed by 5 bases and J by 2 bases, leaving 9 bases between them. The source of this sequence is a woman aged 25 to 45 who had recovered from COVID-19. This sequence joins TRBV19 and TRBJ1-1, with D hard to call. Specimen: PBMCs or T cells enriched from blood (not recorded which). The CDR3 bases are TGTGCCAGTAGTGCTATCTTTAACACTGAAGCTTTCTTT. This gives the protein CASSAIFNTEAFF.